Below, 16 T cell receptor beta chains from the same sample are listed, as sequenced in a study of blood T cell repertoires in COVID-19. Using immunoSEQ multiplex PCR, the repertoire was profiled, and TCRdb retains in-frame clones only, with some absent. The top ten hold around half of the sample, which has approximately 70,000 clones, around 65% seen once. Specimen: PBMCs or T cells enriched from blood (not recorded which). The source of these receptors is a woman aged 55-70 years who had been exposed to COVID-19.

The chain combines TRBV6-1 with TRBJ2-1; maybe TRBD2 (5 bases). The V and J ends lost 3 bases and 5 bases respectively, with 11 bases between them. Germline-derived CDR1 and CDR2 are MNHNS and SASEGT. CDR3 size: 14 residues. The CDR3 DNA reads as TGTGCCAGCAGTGATCGGGGTAGCCACAATGAGCAGTTCTTC. Its translation: CASSDRGSHNEQFF.

V and J are TRBV9 and TRBJ2-1; D may be TRBD1 (6 bases). The ends were cut back, 0 bases at V and 3 bases at J, with 7 bases in the middle. The germline gives CDR1 SGDLS, CDR2 YYNGEE. The CDR3 runs to 14 residues. CDR3: CASSVGTDYNEQFF. The CDR3 coding sequence is TGTGCCAGCAGCGTAGGGACAGACTACAATGAGCAGTTCTTC.

The V call is TRBV7-2, the J call TRBJ2-1; maybe TRBD2 (6 bases). V lost 2 bases and J 0 bases, leaving 11 bases between the germline ends. The CDR3 length is 16 residues. Germline CDR1 is SGHTA and CDR2 is FQGNSA. The CDR3, as DNA: TGTGCCAGCAGCTTACTTAGCGGTAGCTCCTACAATGAGCAGTTCTTC. Encoded protein: CASSLLSGSSYNEQFF.

This chain uses TRBV28 with TRBJ2-7; D is possibly TRBD1 (6 bases). Germline CDR1 MDHEN, CDR2 SYDVKM. This CDR3 spans 16 amino acids. V was pared by 2 bases and J by 1 base, with 15 bases between. The CDR3 DNA reads as TGTGCCAGCAGTTTAACAGGGTATCGAGCATCCTACGAGCAGTACTTC. Its protein is CASSLTGYRASYEQYF.

The chain links TRBV6-4 to TRBJ2-3; D call uncertain. This CDR3 is 13 amino acids long. CDR1 is MRHNA, CDR2 SNTAGT, per germline. Deletions cut 6 bases from V and 6 bases from J, with 13 bases between. This CDR3 is CASSAFSSDTQYF. In nucleotides, the CDR3 is TGTGCCAGCAGCGCGTTTAGTTCCGATACGCAGTATTTT.

The V call is TRBV29-1, the J call TRBJ1-2; 11 bases align to TRBD1. CDR1 and CDR2 from the germline V gene are SQVTM and ANQGSEA. V lost 3 bases, J lost 5 bases, and 8 bases stayed unmatched. The CDR3 is 15 amino acids. DNA of the CDR3: TGCAGCGTTGACACTGCTGGGACAGGGGGGTATGGCTACACCTTC. Encoded protein: CSVDTAGTGGYGYTF.

This sequence joins TRBV6-5 and TRBJ2-7; D call uncertain. The CDR3 loop spans 14 amino acids. V gave up 2 bases and J gave up 3 bases, with 11 bases separating them. CDR1 is MNHEY, CDR2 SVGAGI, per germline. DNA of the CDR3: TGTGCCAGCAGTTACGGAGCTGGCGGCTACGAGCAGTACTTC. It is translated as CASSYGAGGYEQYF.

This clone was detected a few times. This chain connects TRBV4-1 to TRBJ2-2, with a possible D match to TRBD2 (5 bases). This CDR3 is built from 14 residues. Germline CDR1 is MGHRA and CDR2 is YSYEKL. The V and J ends lost 1 base and 5 bases respectively, with 8 bases between them. CDR3 DNA: TGCGCCAGCAGCCAAGTTCCGGGAACCGGGGAGCTGTTTTTT. It is translated as CASSQVPGTGELFF.

The chain couples TRBV19 to TRBJ1-5; the D gene is possibly TRBD1 (5 bases). The CDR3 sequence is 15 residues long. CDR1 is LNHDA and CDR2 is SQIVND in the germline V gene (reference sequence). V was clipped by 3 bases and J by 6 bases, with 15 bases between them. CDR3 loop: CASSMGRDRSQPQHF. The CDR3, as DNA: TGTGCCAGTAGTATGGGCAGGGATCGTAGTCAGCCCCAGCATTTT.

The rearrangement links TRBV12-5 to TRBJ2-1; D perhaps matches TRBD2 (6 bases). Trimming cost V 3 bases and J 6 bases, with 9 bases left between them. From germline, CDR1 is LGHNT and CDR2 FRNRAP. This CDR3 comprises 13 residues. CDR3 DNA: TGTGCTAGTGGTTTATCGGGGGTCAATGAGCAGTTCTTC. Its translation is CASGLSGVNEQFF.

This chain connects TRBV19 to TRBJ1-5; D remains ambiguous. V lost 9 bases and J 2 bases, leaving 14 bases between the germline ends. The germline gives CDR1 LNHDA, CDR2 SQIVND (reference sequence). CDR3 length: 14 residues. The DNA for the CDR3 is TGTGCCAGCAACGGGAGGGCGGGCAATCAGCCCCAGCATTTT. This gives the protein CASNGRAGNQPQHF. The variable domain in full, completed from reference TRBV19 and TRBJ1-5, reads DGGITQSPKYLFRKEGQNVTLSCEQNLNHDAMYWYRQDPGQGLRLIYYSQIVNDFQKGDIAEGYSVSREKKESFPLTVTSAQKNPTAFYLCASNGRAGNQPQHFGDGTRLSIL.

In its sample, this clone was seen once. V gene TRBV28 combines with J gene TRBJ1-4, with D maybe TRBD1 (5 bases). The germline gives CDR1 MDHEN, CDR2 SYDVKM. This CDR3 is 16 amino acids long. V gave up 4 bases and J gave up 5 bases, with 17 bases separating them. This chain's CDR3 is CASSYVGRGGNEKLFF. Written as DNA, the CDR3 is TGTGCCAGCAGTTACGTCGGGAGGGGCGGGAATGAAAAACTGTTTTTT.

This chain joins TRBV5-8 and TRBJ1-6; D remains unclear. Germline loops: CDR1 SGHTS, CDR2 YDEGEE. This CDR3 spans 17 amino acids. V lost 3 bases and J 0 bases, leaving 13 bases between the germline ends. CDR3 sequence reads: CASSSTNGSSYNSPLHF. CDR3 DNA sequence: TGTGCCAGCAGCTCGACAAACGGGAGCTCCTATAATTCACCCCTCCACTTT.

The chain combines TRBV7-2 with TRBJ2-1; TRBD2 agrees at 7 bases. The V gene's germline CDR1 is SGHTA and CDR2 FQGNSA. Trimming took 2 bases from V and 9 from J; bases not matched to a gene: 10. The CDR3 runs to 15 residues. CDR3 region: CASSLRAGKPAEQFF. CDR3 nucleotide sequence: TGTGCCAGCAGCTTAAGAGCGGGAAAACCCGCTGAGCAGTTCTTC.

This clone has a single count. V is TRBV29-1 and J is TRBJ2-3; a weak D match, TRBD2 (6 bases). The germline V gene has CDR1 SQVTM and CDR2 ANQGSEA. This CDR3 has 10 amino acids. The ends were cut back, 7 bases at V and 6 bases at J, with 8 bases in the middle. The chain's CDR3 is CSAGGDTQYF. CDR3 DNA: TGCAGCGCCGGAGGGGATACGCAGTATTTT.

The chain carries TRBV19 and TRBJ1-1; TRBD1 matches 8 bases. From germline, CDR1 is LNHDA and CDR2 SQIVND (reference sequence). Trimming cost V 7 bases and J 5 bases; bases outside gene matches: 9. The CDR3 covers 14 residues. This chain's CDR3 is CASTRQGLKTEAFF. The CDR3 DNA is TGTGCCAGTACCCGACAGGGGTTAAAAACTGAAGCTTTCTTT.